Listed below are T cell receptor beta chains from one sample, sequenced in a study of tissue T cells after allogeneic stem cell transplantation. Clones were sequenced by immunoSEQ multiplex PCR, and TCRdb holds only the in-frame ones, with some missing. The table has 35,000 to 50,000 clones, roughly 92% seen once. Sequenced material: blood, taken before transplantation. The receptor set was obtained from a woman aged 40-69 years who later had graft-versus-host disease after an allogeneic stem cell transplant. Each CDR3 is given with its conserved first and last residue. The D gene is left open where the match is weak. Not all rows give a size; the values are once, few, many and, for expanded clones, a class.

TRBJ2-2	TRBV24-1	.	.	CATSDFDPGELFF	TGTGCCACCAGTGATTTTGATCCCGGGGAGCTGTTTTTT
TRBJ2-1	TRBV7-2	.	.	CASSLDGGAEQFF	TGTGCCAGCAGCTTAGACGGGGGAGCTGAGCAGTTCTTC
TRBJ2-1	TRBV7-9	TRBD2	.	CASSLELAGAYEQFF	TGTGCCAGCAGCTTAGAACTAGCGGGAGCCTATGAGCAGTTCTTC
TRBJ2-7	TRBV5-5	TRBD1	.	CASSLGQGGYEQYF	TGTGCCAGCAGCTTGGGACAGGGTGGCTACGAGCAGTACTTC
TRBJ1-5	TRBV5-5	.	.	CASSLTAGYSNQPQHF	TGTGCCAGCAGCTTGACCGCAGGATATAGCAATCAGCCCCAGCATTTT
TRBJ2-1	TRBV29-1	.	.	CSGADFGNEQFF	TGCAGCGGGGCCGATTTCGGGAATGAGCAGTTCTTC
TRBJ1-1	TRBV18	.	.	CASSREQNTEAFF	TGTGCCAGCTCACGTGAACAGAACACTGAAGCTTTCTTT
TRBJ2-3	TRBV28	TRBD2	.	CASSTSGSRADTQYF	TGTGCCAGCAGCACTAGCGGGAGCAGAGCAGATACGCAGTATTTT
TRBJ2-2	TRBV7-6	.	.	CASSSVAGGGGGELFF	TGTGCCAGCAGCTCAGTCGCCGGGGGAGGTGGCGGGGAGCTGTTTTTT
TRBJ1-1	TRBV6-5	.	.	CASSSGSWNTEAFF	TGTGCCAGCAGTTCGGGATCCTGGAACACTGAAGCTTTCTTT
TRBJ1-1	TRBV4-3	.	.	CASSQEDAREAFF	TGCGCCAGCAGCCAAGAGGATGCACGTGAAGCTTTCTTT
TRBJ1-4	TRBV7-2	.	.	CASSLWQGANEKLFF	TGTGCCAGCAGCTTATGGCAGGGTGCTAATGAAAAACTGTTTTTT
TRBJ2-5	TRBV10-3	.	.	CAISESVETQYF	TGTGCCATCAGTGAGTCGGTAGAGACCCAGTACTTC
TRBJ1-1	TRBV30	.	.	CAWSRGLGVNTEAFF	TGTGCCTGGAGTCGAGGGTTGGGGGTGAACACTGAAGCTTTCTTT
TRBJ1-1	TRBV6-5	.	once	CASSYEGGREAFF	TGTGCCAGCAGTTACGAGGGAGGGCGCGAAGCTTTCTTT
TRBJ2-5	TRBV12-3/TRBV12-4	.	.	CASSARGTQYF	TGTGCCAGCAGCGCCCGTGGGACCCAGTACTTC
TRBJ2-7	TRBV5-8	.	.	CASSRGTGTFMSEQYF	TGTGCCAGCAGCAGGGGAACCGGGACGTTCATGTCAGAGCAGTACTTC
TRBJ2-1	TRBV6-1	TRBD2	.	CASSGRGVAGNNEQFF	TGTGCCAGCAGTGGACGGGGGGTAGCGGGAAACAATGAGCAGTTCTTC
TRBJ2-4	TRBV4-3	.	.	CASSWTLAKNIQYF	TGCGCCAGCAGCTGGACACTAGCCAAAAACATTCAGTACTTC
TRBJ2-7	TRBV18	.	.	CASSPRGGGLGEQYF	TGTGCCAGCTCACCAAGGGGCGGGGGCCTAGGGGAGCAGTACTTC
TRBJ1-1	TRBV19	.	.	CASSIVWTSGTEAFF	TGTGCCAGTAGTATAGTGTGGACTTCGGGGACTGAAGCTTTCTTT
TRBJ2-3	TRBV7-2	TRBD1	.	CASSVRTGGGYWVHF	TGTGCCAGCAGCGTGAGGACAGGGGGAGGGTATTGGGTCCATTTT
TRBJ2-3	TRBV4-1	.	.	CASRRTGVVDTQYF	TGCGCCAGCAGACGTACAGGCGTGGTGGATACGCAGTATTTT
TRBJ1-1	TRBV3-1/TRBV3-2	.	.	CASSTRANTEAFF	TGTGCCAGCAGCACCCGGGCGAACACTGAAGCTTTCTTT
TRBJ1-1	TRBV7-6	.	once	CASSPRENTEAFF	TGTGCCAGCAGCCCTCGGGAGAACACTGAAGCTTTCTTT
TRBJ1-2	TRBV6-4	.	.	CASSEQGYGYTF	TGTGCCAGCAGTGAACAGGGCTATGGCTACACCTTC
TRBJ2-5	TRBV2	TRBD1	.	CASSELGQGRGVYQETQYF	TGTGCCAGCAGTGAGCTCGGACAGGGAAGGGGGGTTTACCAAGAGACCCAGTACTTC
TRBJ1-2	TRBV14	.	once	CASSQDWQVPGYTF	TGTGCCAGCAGCCAAGATTGGCAGGTGCCTGGCTACACCTTC
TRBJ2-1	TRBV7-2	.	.	CASRPGADSSYNEQFF	TGTGCCAGCAGGCCGGGGGCCGATAGCTCCTACAATGAGCAGTTCTTC
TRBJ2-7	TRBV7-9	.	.	CASSEFGTRGEEQYF	TGTGCCAGCAGCGAATTTGGTACTAGAGGGGAAGAGCAGTACTTC
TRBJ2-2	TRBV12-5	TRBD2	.	CASGTASGRIGELFF	TGTGCTAGTGGTACGGCTAGCGGGAGAATCGGGGAGCTGTTTTTT
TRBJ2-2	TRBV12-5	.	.	CASGFTTGELFF	TGTGCTAGTGGTTTTACCACCGGGGAGCTGTTTTTT
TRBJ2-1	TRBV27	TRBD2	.	CASRAGTSAYNEQFF	TGTGCCAGCAGAGCCGGGACTAGCGCCTACAATGAGCAGTTCTTC
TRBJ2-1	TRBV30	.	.	CAWSMSLYNEQFF	TGTGCCTGGAGTATGTCCCTCTACAATGAGCAGTTCTTC
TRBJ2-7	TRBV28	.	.	CASSSDSYEQYF	TGTGCCAGCAGTTCCGACAGCTACGAGCAGTACTTC
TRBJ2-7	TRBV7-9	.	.	CASSWQFDLEQYF	TGTGCCAGCAGCTGGCAGTTTGATTTAGAGCAGTACTTC
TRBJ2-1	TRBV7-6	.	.	CASSLGGTSYNEQFF	TGTGCCAGCAGCTTAGGAGGGACTTCCTACAATGAGCAGTTCTTC
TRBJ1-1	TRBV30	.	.	CAWDKGRATEAFF	TGTGCCTGGGATAAGGGCAGGGCCACTGAAGCTTTCTTT